One and the same sample provided the 30 T cell receptor beta chains below, sequenced in a study of tumor and adjacent non-tumor tissue in lung cancer. The template was RNA from unsorted bulk tissue. TCRbeta libraries were built with three rounds of nested PCR, modified from ARM-PCR. TCRdb analysed the multiplex PCR reads with MiXCR anew, one entry per CDR3 protein. Altogether about 93,000 distinct CDR3 sequences are present, 67% being singletons, with the ten largest covering 18%. Sequenced: lung tumor tissue. The receptors were gathered from a man in his 60s with non-small cell lung cancer.

Regarding this clonotype: One end of the junction is discordant with germline, which a read error may explain. V is TRBV4-1 and J is TRBJ1-4, with TRBD1 matching over 10 bases. This CDR3 contains 16 residues. In germline, CDR1 is MGHRA, CDR2 YSYEKL. CDR3 sequence reads: CLSSRLGQGYGEKLFF. The CDR3 DNA reads as TGCCTCAGCAGCCGCCTGGGACAGGGGTACGGCGAAAAGCTGTTTTTT.

The table lists this clonotype with a count of one. A much larger clone differs by one base, so this may be a read error. This sequence joins TRBV5-1 and TRBJ2-1, with 10 positions matching TRBD2. The end of the DNA aligns better with TRBJ2-7, so the J call may be wrong. This CDR3 has 15 amino acids. The germline V gene has CDR1 SGHRS and CDR2 YFSETQ. The CDR3: CAGSPESGRAGEQYF. The CDR3 nucleotides are TGCGCCGGCAGCCCCGAAAGCGGGAGGGCCGGTGAGCAGTACTTC.

The table lists this clonotype with many counts. V gene TRBV5-1 combines with J gene TRBJ2-5; 7 bases line up with TRBD1. CDR3 length equals 14 residues. Trimming took 4 bases from V and 2 from J; bases not matched to a gene: 5. The germline gives CDR1 SGHRS, CDR2 YFSETQ. CDR3 bases: TGCGCCAGCAGCCAGGGACAGATTCAAGAGACCCAGTACTTC. Its translation: CASSQGQIQETQYF.

As to this clonotype: A much larger clone lies a single base off, so this may be a read error. The rearrangement uses TRBV28 and TRBJ1-2; 9 bases line up with TRBD1. CDR1 is MDHEN and CDR2 is SYDVKM in the germline V gene. The CDR3 length is 14 residues. The CDR3 nucleotides read TGTGCCAGCAGACGGGACAGGGCCTGGTATGGCAACACCTTC. Its protein is CASRRDRAWYGNTF.

Points on this clonotype: The junction departs from germline at one end; a sequencing error may be responsible. V usage is TRBV29-1 and J usage is TRBJ2-1; D is perhaps TRBD2 (5 bases). This CDR3 has 15 residues. In germline, CDR1 is SQVTM, CDR2 ANQGSEA. This CDR3 is CSVEGSYNSYNEQFF. In DNA form, the CDR3 reads TGTAGCGTTGAGGGTAGTTACAACTCTTACAATGAACAGTTCTTC.

This clonotype was detected only once. This CDR3 fails to terminate in the conserved phenylalanine or tryptophan, so it likely reflects a read error. This rearrangement joins TRBV4-1 to TRBJ2-7; D gene unclear. Trimming shortened V by 5 bases and J by 4 bases, and 12 bases separated the two germline ends. This CDR3 is 13 amino acids long. From germline, CDR1 is MGHRA and CDR2 YSYEKL. The CDR3: CASSGRFGYEQYL. In DNA form, the CDR3 reads TGCGCCAGCAGCGGCAGGTTCGGATACGAGCAGTACCTC.

Points on this clonotype: Compared with germline, one end of the junction differs, possibly owing to a read error. The CDR3 spells CTSIQAEQYF. The CDR3 DNA sequence: TGTACCAGCATCCAGGCCGAGCAGTACTTC. This chain connects TRBV6-1 to TRBJ2-7; no definite D call. Per germline, CDR1 MNHNS and CDR2 SASEGT. CDR3 length: 10 amino acids.

This clonotype has only one observation. No conserved phenylalanine or tryptophan ends this CDR3, so it is likely a read error. This chain links TRBV7-8 with TRBJ1-5, with TRBD1 identical over 10 bases. Germline assignment: CDR1 SGHVS and CDR2 FQNEAQ. The junction had 19 bases not matched to a gene; V was cut back by 5 bases and J by 6 bases. The CDR3 runs to 19 residues. The CDR3: CASSAIGGDRGWEIQPQHY. The CDR3 nucleotides read TGTGCCAGCAGCGCGATCGGGGGGGACAGGGGTTGGGAAATTCAGCCCCAGCATTAT.

This chain joins TRBV20-1 and TRBJ2-3; no clear D gene. The germline CDR1 and CDR2 sequences are DFQATT and SNEGSKA (reference sequence). The ends were cut back, 7 bases at V and 2 bases at J, with 13 bases in the middle. The CDR3 extends over 13 amino acids. In DNA, the CDR3 is TGCAGTGTGACGGACGGCCTCACAGATACGCAGTATTTT. Its protein product is CSVTDGLTDTQYF.

This clonotype was recorded once. A much more abundant neighbour one base away suggests this may be a read error. This chain connects TRBV7-9 to TRBJ1-1; no clear D gene. CDR1 and CDR2 (germline): SEHNR, FQNEAQ (reference sequence). This CDR3 comprises 15 residues. The CDR3 loop reads CGSSLVIGMNTEAFF. The CDR3 bases are TGTGGCAGCAGCTTAGTTATAGGAATGAACACTGAAGCTTTCTTT.

As for this clonotype: The junction departs from germline at one end; a sequencing error may be responsible. The CDR3, as DNA: TGTGCCATCGGTGAGATTGTGGGCGCCTCTGGGGCCAACGTCCTGACTTTC. Its translation: CAIGEIVGASGANVLTF. The rearrangement joins TRBV10-3 to TRBJ2-6; unclear D gene. The CDR3 has 17 residues. Germline values: CDR1 ENHRY, CDR2 SYGVKD.

Worth noting for this clonotype: An end of the junction differs from the germline gene, which may be a read error. The chain is built from TRBV6-1 and TRBJ2-7; D is unclear. Germline CDR1 and CDR2: MNHNS and SASEGT. This CDR3 comprises 12 residues. In DNA, the CDR3 is TGTGCCGGCACTGGACCGTTCTACGAGCAGTGGTTC. It yields the protein CAGTGPFYEQWF.

This clonotype was detected a few times. A single base separates this from a much larger clone, so it may be a read error. This chain links TRBV12-3 or TRBV12-4 with TRBJ1-1; weak D call: TRBD1 (6 bases). The CDR3 spans 14 residues. V gave up 10 bases and J gave up 3 bases, with 18 bases separating them. CDR3 sequence: CANSMMRGHTEAFF. The CDR3 nucleotides are TGTGCCAACAGCATGATGCGGGGGCACACTGAAGCTTTCTTT.

A remark on this clonotype: One end of the junction does not line up with germline, which may come from a read error. This sequence joins TRBV4-3 and TRBJ2-1, with D possibly TRBD1 on 6 matching bases. The CDR3 totals 15 residues. Germline CDR1 is LGHNA and CDR2 is YSLEER. CDR3 bases: TGCGCCAGTAGCCGACAGGTTAGCTCCTACGATGAGCGGTTCTTC. It codes for CASSRQVSSYDERFF.

This clonotype was recorded many times. This chain connects TRBV29-1 to TRBJ2-7; TRBD1 agrees at 10 bases. With 7 bases clipped from V and 7 bases from J, the junction kept 7 bases outside the gene matches. CDR1 SQVTM and CDR2 ANQGSEA come from the germline V gene. CDR3 size: 12 residues. The DNA for the CDR3 is TGCAGCGCGGGACAGGGGAGTGGAGAGCAGTACTTC. It yields the protein CSAGQGSGEQYF.

As concerns this clonotype: Lacking the conserved final phenylalanine or tryptophan, this CDR3 likely reflects a read error. The chain is built from TRBV6-5 and TRBJ1-1, with D possibly TRBD1 on 6 matching bases. V gave up 8 bases and J gave up 7 bases, with 17 bases separating them. CDR3 length equals 13 residues. Per the germline V gene, CDR1 is MNHEY and CDR2 is SVGAGI. The CDR3 region is CASGDMGRSEAFL. CDR3 nucleotides: TGTGCCAGCGGGGACATGGGGCGAAGTGAAGCTTTCTTA.

Of note for this clonotype: One end of the junction fails to match germline, which may point to a read error. The rearrangement links TRBV28 to TRBJ1-2, with 8 bases matching TRBD1. Germline V gene lookup returns CDR1 MDHEN and CDR2 SYDVKM. The length of the CDR3 is 14 residues. CDR3 sequence: CTSSTSGGSYGYTF. As DNA, the CDR3 is TGTACCAGCAGCACTTCAGGGGGCAGCTATGGCTACACCTTC.

As to this clonotype: This may stem from a read error, because a much larger clone lies one nucleotide away. The DNA is omitted, as the CDR3 cannot be located on it reliably, and the CDR3 follows TCRdb's listing. The chain uses TRBV28 and TRBJ2-3; TRBD1, the table's D call, was not compared with the DNA. The CDR3 contains 17 residues when both ends are counted. In germline, CDR1 is MDHEN, CDR2 SYDVKM. The CDR3 loop is CVSSSSTWAVGLGTQYF.

About this clonotype: This may be a read error: a much more frequent sequence differs by one nucleotide. The chain employs TRBV5-5 and TRBJ2-4; 7 nucleotides match TRBD2. Germline V CDR1 and CDR2: SGHKS, YYEKEE (reference sequence). The CDR3 has 16 amino acids. The CDR3 reads CASGLGGSMAKNIQYF. The CDR3 DNA reads as TGTGCCAGCGGCTTGGGGGGGAGTATGGCCAAAAACATTCAGTACTTC.

A note on this clonotype: The germline gene is not matched at one end of the junction; a read error may be the cause. V and J are TRBV7-9 and TRBJ1-1; D ambiguous. The CDR3 is 13 amino acids. The germline gives CDR1 SEHNR, CDR2 FQNEAQ (reference sequence). The CDR3 sequence is CASSSRMNAEAFF. For the CDR3, the DNA is TGTGCCAGCAGCTCTCGTATGAACGCTGAAGCCTTCTTT.

The chain has TRBV4-1 and TRBJ2-7; D remains ambiguous. The V gene's germline CDR1 is MGHRA and CDR2 YSYEKL. V lost 5 bases and J 3 bases, leaving 17 bases between the germline ends. This CDR3 is 15 amino acids long. In nucleotides, the CDR3 is TGCGCCAGCAGCGAAGCCGCGACGGCCGGCTACGAGCAGTACTTC. Amino acids: CASSEAATAGYEQYF.

With respect to this clonotype: Germline is not matched at one junction end, which may reflect a read error. The rearrangement joins TRBV20-1 to TRBJ2-5; possible D gene TRBD1, 6 bases. CDR1 and CDR2 (germline): DFQATT, SNEGSKA (reference sequence). This CDR3 is built from 11 residues. CDR3 DNA sequence: TGCAGTGCTAAAGGGGGAGAGACCCAGTATTTC. Translating gives CSAKGGETQYF.

In its sample, this clonotype ranks as medium-sized. The chain links TRBV11-2 to TRBJ1-2; D unresolved. Trimming stripped 3 bases from V and 4 bases from J, with 12 bases between. In germline, CDR1 is SGHAT, CDR2 FQNNGV. CDR3 size: 14 residues. CDR3 sequence (DNA): TGTGCCAGCAGCTTTAGGGATTCGGGCTATGGCTACACCTTC. Translating gives CASSFRDSGYGYTF.

About this clonotype: One end of the junction does not line up with germline, which may come from a read error. J is TRBJ2-7 and V is TRBV7-9; TRBD1 matches at 7 bases. CDR1 is SEHNR and CDR2 is FQNEAQ in the germline V gene (reference sequence). This CDR3 is built from 18 residues. CDR3 coding DNA: TGTGTCAGCAGCCAAGGCGACACGGACAGGCTACCATTTTACGGGCAGTACTTC. It yields the protein CVSSQGDTDRLPFYGQYF.

The CDR3: CANSFAVDVADPTKKQYF. DNA for the CDR3: TGTGCCAACAGCTTCGCGGTGGACGTAGCGGACCCCACTAAAAAGCAGTACTTC. The chain couples TRBV12-3 or TRBV12-4 to TRBJ2-7; TRBD2 is a possible D gene (6 bases). V gave up 10 bases and J gave up 8 bases, with 36 bases separating them. The CDR3 has 18 residues.

The chain uses TRBV7-8 and TRBJ1-1; D remains unclear. The CDR3 runs 15 residues. Germline-derived CDR1 and CDR2 are SGHVS and FQNEAQ. V was cut by 3 bases and J by 1 base, with 12 bases left in between. The CDR3 spells CASSFDPFKNTEAFF. CDR3 bases: TGTGCCAGCAGCTTTGACCCATTCAAGAACACTGAAGCTTTCTTT.

This clonotype has ten or more counts. This chain links TRBV12-3 or TRBV12-4 with TRBJ2-7; D might be TRBD1 or TRBD2, each matching 5 bases. This CDR3 comprises 14 residues. V lost 2 bases, J lost 3 bases, and 11 bases lay in between. The CDR3 protein is CASSLLAGSYEQYF. DNA for the CDR3: TGTGCCAGCAGTTTACTCGCAGGGAGCTACGAGCAGTACTTC.

By share, this clonotype counts as medium-sized (0.01 to 0.1%). The rearrangement joins TRBV11-2 to TRBJ2-3, with 7 bases fitting TRBD2. V lost 5 bases, J lost 2 bases, and 7 bases stayed unmatched. Germline lookup yields CDR1 SGHAT and CDR2 FQNNGV. The CDR3 length is 15 residues. CDR3 coding DNA: TGTGCCAGCAGCATGAGCGGGATGGTCACAGATACGCAGTATTTT. Translating it yields CASSMSGMVTDTQYF.

This clonotype was recorded many times. This chain uses TRBV28 with TRBJ2-6; 8 bases map to TRBD1. CDR3 size: 18 residues. Germline CDR1 reads MDHEN; CDR2 reads SYDVKM. Trimming cost V 6 bases and J 2 bases; bases outside gene matches: 12. The CDR3 region has the DNA TGTGCCAGCAGGCCTGGACAGGGAGGTATACCTGGGGCCAACGTCCTGACTTTC. This encodes CASRPGQGGIPGANVLTF.

Turning to this clonotype: The CDR3 does not close with the conserved phenylalanine or tryptophan, likely indicating a read error. No DNA is shown, since the ends of the CDR3 on it are uncertain; the CDR3 is the one TCRdb lists. This chain's CDR3 is CAWRDHRGTVYGYTI. The gene calls are TRBV30 and TRBJ1-2; TRBD1, the table's D call, lacks a check against the DNA. Germline assignment: CDR1 GTSNPN and CDR2 SVGIG (reference sequence). Termini included, the CDR3 measures 15 amino acids.